This T cell receptor beta chain came from a study of CD8 T cells in Susac syndrome. The RNA, 0.5 to 1 ug, was put through reverse transcription using random hexamers. Amplification of TCR beta CDR3 spanned 54 Vbeta and 13 Jbeta via immunoSEQ multiplex PCR. TCRdb fed the immunoSEQ multiplex PCR reads into MiXCR, producing one record per CDR3 protein. The sample lists around 170,000 distinct CDR3 sequences, approximately 94% occurring once. Blood CD8+ and CD4+ T cells underwent high-throughput TCR beta sequencing. Sequenced sample: CD4+ T cells from PBMCs. The receptor was derived from a human donor with Susac syndrome.

CDR3 amino acids: CSAADRVYGYTF. CDR3 bases: TGCAGTGCCGCGGACAGGGTCTATGGCTACACCTTC. The chain recombines TRBV20-1 with TRBJ1-2, with 8 bases that match TRBD1. Germline V gene data show CDR1 as DFQATT and CDR2 as SNEGSKA (reference sequence). V trimming: 6 bases; J trimming: 4 bases; junction bases outside the gene matches: 4. The CDR3 consists of 12 residues.